The 10 T cell receptor beta chains given below trace back to one sample, sequenced in a study of blood T cell repertoires in COVID-19. TCRdb keeps only in-frame clones here, not all; method: immunoSEQ multiplex PCR. The data contain some 120,000 clones, 80% to 90% of them singletons. The sequencing sample was made of peripheral blood. The origin of the receptors is a human donor in a cohort sampled during active COVID-19.

V usage is TRBV6-6 and J usage is TRBJ1-2; D unresolved. Trimming removed 5 bases at V and 7 bases at J, with 20 bases between. Germline V gene sequence: CDR1 MNHNY, CDR2 SVGAGI (reference sequence). This CDR3 contains 15 residues. The CDR3 reads CASSHDQSEEFGYTF. CDR3 nucleotide sequence: TGTGCCAGCAGTCACGACCAATCAGAGGAGTTTGGCTACACCTTC.

The V gene is TRBV18, the J gene TRBJ2-5; D ambiguous. CDR1 is KGHSH, CDR2 LQKENI, per germline. Deletions cut 3 bases from V and 3 bases from J, with 2 bases between. This CDR3 is built from 11 residues. The CDR3 spells CASSPEETQYF. Here the CDR3 DNA reads TGTGCCAGCTCACCCGAAGAGACCCAGTACTTC. Full variable domain (rest looked up from reference TRBV18 and TRBJ2-5): NAGVMQNPRHLVRRRGQEARLRCSPMKGHSHVYWYRQLPEEGLKFMVYLQKENIIDESGMPKERFSAEFPKEGPSILRIQQVVRGDSAAYFCASSPEETQYFGPGTRLLVL.

The chain recombines TRBV20-1 with TRBJ2-7, with TRBD2 matching over 8 bases. This CDR3 has 14 residues. The V gene's germline CDR1 is DFQATT and CDR2 SNEGSKA (reference sequence). V lost 3 bases to trimming and J lost 1 base; unmatched junction nucleotides: 5. The CDR3 DNA sequence: TGCAGTGCTAGTAAGCGGGGGCCTTCCTACGAGCAGTACTTC. Translation gives CSASKRGPSYEQYF.

The genes are TRBV11-2 and TRBJ1-4, with TRBD1 matching 11 bases. The CDR3 sequence is 16 residues long. The germline CDR1 and CDR2 sequences are SGHAT and FQNNGV. Trimming cost V 6 bases and J 3 bases; bases outside gene matches: 6. As DNA, the CDR3 is TGTGCCAGCAGTACCGGGACAGGGGGTCCTAATGAAAAACTGTTTTTT. Translated: CASSTGTGGPNEKLFF.

This clone was recorded a few times. The chain combines TRBV7-2 with TRBJ1-2, with D perhaps TRBD1 (6 bases). Germline V CDR1 and CDR2: SGHTA, FQGNSA. The CDR3 extends over 15 amino acids. V lost 5 bases to trimming and J lost 8 bases, with 21 bases between them. The CDR3 DNA is TGTGCCAGCAGCGCATATAACAGGGAGCAACGCGGCTACACCTTC. Its protein is CASSAYNREQRGYTF.

The genes are TRBV21-1 and TRBJ1-2. TRBV21-1 represents a pseudogene. The CDR3 extends over 15 amino acids. CDR3 coding DNA: TGTGCCAGCAGTAAACCCCCGGGTCCCAACTATGGCTACACCTTC. Protein sequence: CASSKPPGPNYGYTF.

This chain joins TRBV7-6 and TRBJ1-4; tentative D call: TRBD1 (5 bases). There are 15 residues in the CDR3. V lost 5 bases, J lost 7 bases, and 17 bases lay in between. Germline V gene data show CDR1 as SGHVS and CDR2 as FNYEAQ. As DNA, the CDR3 is TGTGCCAGCAGCCTAATGGGAGGGGCCACTGAAAAACTGTTTTTT. This encodes CASSLMGGATEKLFF.

This clone was seen once. This rearrangement joins TRBV24-1 to TRBJ2-3, with TRBD2 matching 7 bases. CDR3 length: 15 amino acids. V lost 3 bases, J lost 0 bases, and 2 bases stayed unmatched. CDR1 is KGHDR, CDR2 SFDVKD, per germline. This CDR3 reads CATSDPSGSTDTQYF. DNA for the CDR3: TGTGCCACCAGTGATCCTAGCGGTAGCACAGATACGCAGTATTTT.

This rearrangement joins TRBV4-1 to TRBJ2-1; possibly TRBD2 for D (6 bases). Looked up from germline, CDR1 is MGHRA and CDR2 is YSYEKL. This CDR3 has 15 residues. Trimming left V 4 bases short and J 4 bases short, with 14 bases between. The CDR3 protein is CASSRTGTSYNEQFF. DNA for the CDR3: TGCGCCAGCAGCCGAACTGGGACTTCTTACAATGAGCAGTTCTTC.

In the case of this clone: The junction departs from the called germline gene at one end, perhaps through a read error. This sequence joins TRBV25-1 and TRBJ1-5; 9 nucleotides match TRBD1. This CDR3 has 14 residues. Germline values: CDR1 MGHDK, CDR2 SYGVNS. The DNA of the CDR3 is TGTGCCAGCAGTGAAACAGGGGGCAACCAGCCCCAGCATTTT. This encodes CASSETGGNQPQHF.